This T cell receptor (beta chain) derives from a study of tumor-infiltrating lymphocytes in primary liver carcinoma. This CDR3 has 13 amino acids. The V gene's germline CDR1 is SQVTM and CDR2 ANQGSEA. Points on this clonotype: The conserved phenylalanine or tryptophan is not found at the CDR3 terminus, so this likely reflects a read error.

Synthesis of TCR beta cDNA was carried out from 450 to 650 ng total RNA with a constant-region primer. Libraries covering TCR beta were generated through three nested multiplex PCR rounds (using a slightly modified ARM-PCR). TRBV1-TRBV30 forward and Cbeta reverse primers drove the first two approximately 10-cycle rounds. MiXCR was run by TCRdb on the multiplex PCR reads, yielding one entry per CDR3 protein. Here the sample spans around 210,000 distinct CDR3 sequences, almost 65% being singletons. Unsorted whole blood supplied the RNA, and germline DNA was extracted too. The V and J genes are TRBV29-1 and TRBJ2-2; the match to TRBD1 covers 9 bases. Specimen: peripheral blood. The source of this sequence is a woman aged 55-69 years with primary liver carcinoma and hepatitis B virus infection. The CDR3 coding sequence is TGCAGCGGTGGACAGGGGAACACCAGGGAGCTGTTTTTA. Translating gives CSGGQGNTRELFL.